This T cell receptor (beta chain) originates from a study of liver allograft versus peripheral blood T cells. On the study more broadly: T cell receptor repertoires in transplanted livers were compared with those in recipients' peripheral blood.

V was trimmed by 8 bases and J by 4 bases, leaving 18 bases between them. The germline CDR1 and CDR2 sequences are MNHNS and SASEGT. The CDR3 has 14 amino acids. Findings and limits, study-wide: Reportedly, liver allograft T cell receptor repertoires differed from peripheral blood ones.

A single record per CDR3 protein comes from TCRdb applying MiXCR to the reads. The sample contains around 12,000 distinct CDR3 sequences, over 25% of which appear only once. There are many counts of this clonotype. Its antigen is currently unknown. The chain combines TRBV6-1 with TRBJ2-7; the D gene is possibly TRBD2 (5 bases). The TCR was taken from a human patient who had a liver transplant. Some T cells may trace back to the graft donor. The CDR3 sequence: CASGQDAGNYEQYF. The CDR3 coding sequence is TGTGCCAGCGGCCAGGATGCCGGGAATTACGAGCAGTACTTC.